Listed below are T cell receptor beta chains from one sample, sequenced in a study of CD8+ T cells in alopecia areata. Clones were sequenced by immunoSEQ multiplex PCR, and TCRdb holds only the in-frame ones, with some missing. The repertoire has 150,000 to 200,000 clones, less than 65% of them found once; the top ten carry 0.85% to 1.3%. The starting material was CD4+ T cells sorted from blood, obtained at week 24, from a patient treated with tofacitinib. Receptors were obtained from a human donor with alopecia areata. Both conserved end residues are part of each CDR3. The D gene is left open where the match is weak. Size tells how often a clone was seen (once, few, many) or the class of an expanded clone, and some rows leave it out.

d_gene: NA
j_gene: TRBJ1-4
v_gene: TRBV7-2
abundance: NA
CDR3aa: CASSLSATNEKLFF
CDR3nt: TGTGCCAGCAGCTTATCAGCAACTAATGAAAAACTGTTTTTT

d_gene: NA
j_gene: TRBJ1-2
v_gene: TRBV29-1
abundance: few
CDR3aa: CSVESSDRRGYGYTF
CDR3nt: TGCAGCGTTGAATCCTCCGACAGAAGAGGCTATGGCTACACCTTC

d_gene: NA
j_gene: TRBJ2-5
v_gene: TRBV4-3
abundance: few
CDR3aa: CASSQAAGPQETQYF
CDR3nt: TGCGCCAGCAGCCAAGCCGCAGGGCCCCAAGAGACCCAGTACTTC

d_gene: NA
j_gene: TRBJ2-3
v_gene: TRBV9
abundance: NA
CDR3aa: CASSVGVISTDTQYF
CDR3nt: TGTGCCAGCAGCGTAGGAGTGATTAGCACAGATACGCAGTATTTT

d_gene: NA
j_gene: TRBJ2-3
v_gene: TRBV29-1
abundance: NA
CDR3aa: CSVGSYTDTQYF
CDR3nt: TGCAGCGTTGGTAGTTACACAGATACGCAGTATTTT

d_gene: NA
j_gene: TRBJ1-2
v_gene: TRBV4-3
abundance: NA
CDR3aa: CASSQDSDKNYGYTF
CDR3nt: TGCGCCAGCAGCCAAGATTCGGACAAGAACTATGGCTACACCTTC

d_gene: NA
j_gene: TRBJ2-7
v_gene: TRBV7-2
abundance: few
CDR3aa: CASSPSRDSAYEQYF
CDR3nt: TGTGCCAGCAGCCCGTCCCGGGACTCGGCCTACGAGCAGTACTTC

d_gene: NA
j_gene: TRBJ2-6
v_gene: TRBV7-2
abundance: once
CDR3aa: CASSLESGANVLTF
CDR3nt: TGTGCCAGCAGCTTAGAGAGTGGGGCCAACGTCCTGACTTTC

d_gene: TRBD2
j_gene: TRBJ2-1
v_gene: TRBV11-2
abundance: few
CDR3aa: CASSSTSGGPQISEQFF
CDR3nt: TGTGCCAGCAGCTCGACTAGCGGGGGCCCCCAAATTTCTGAGCAGTTCTTC

d_gene: TRBD1
j_gene: TRBJ2-5
v_gene: TRBV2
abundance: NA
CDR3aa: CASTRDRGLEETQYF
CDR3nt: TGTGCCAGCACGCGCGACAGGGGGCTAGAGGAGACCCAGTACTTC